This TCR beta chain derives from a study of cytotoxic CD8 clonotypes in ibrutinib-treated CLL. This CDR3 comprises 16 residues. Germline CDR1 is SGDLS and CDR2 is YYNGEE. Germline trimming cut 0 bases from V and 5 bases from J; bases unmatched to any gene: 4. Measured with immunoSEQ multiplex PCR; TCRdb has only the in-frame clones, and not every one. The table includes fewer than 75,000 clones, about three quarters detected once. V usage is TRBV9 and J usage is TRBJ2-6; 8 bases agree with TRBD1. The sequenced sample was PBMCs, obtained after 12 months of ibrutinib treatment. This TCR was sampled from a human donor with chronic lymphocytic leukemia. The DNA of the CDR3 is TGTGCCAGCAGCGTAGCTAGGACAGGGAGGGCCAACGTCCTGACTTTC. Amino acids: CASSVARTGRANVLTF.